This T cell receptor (beta chain) was found in a study of regulatory T cells in long-lasting Graves disease. Time point: newly diagnosed GD, antithyroid drugs for less than 3 months. The TCR library used RNA extracted from PBMCs. Library construction for TCR beta used iRepertoire HTBI primers and Arm-PCR of CDR3 regions. TCRdb reprocessed the multiplex PCR reads with MiXCR, giving one entry per CDR3 protein. Of a few hundred thousand distinct CDR3 sequences in the sample, approximately 12% were seen once. The CDR3 runs to 14 residues. V was pared by 1 base and J by 4 bases, with 11 bases between. CDR1 SGHTA and CDR2 FQGNSA come from the germline V gene. At least ten counts were recorded for this clonotype. These data were also reused for a study on T cells in Graves' hyperthyroidism and ophthalmopathy. That study adds: Most clonotypes that expanded in the thyroid above 0.001 also showed up in blood.

This specimen was peripheral blood mononuclear cells (PBMCs), taken at new diagnosis, from a patient treated with antithyroid drugs. The sequence was obtained from a young woman with Graves disease. This rearrangement joins TRBV7-2 to TRBJ2-7; no firm D call. CDR3 sequence: CASSLDGGLYEQYF. DNA of the CDR3: TGTGCCAGCAGCTTAGATGGCGGTTTGTACGAGCAGTACTTC.